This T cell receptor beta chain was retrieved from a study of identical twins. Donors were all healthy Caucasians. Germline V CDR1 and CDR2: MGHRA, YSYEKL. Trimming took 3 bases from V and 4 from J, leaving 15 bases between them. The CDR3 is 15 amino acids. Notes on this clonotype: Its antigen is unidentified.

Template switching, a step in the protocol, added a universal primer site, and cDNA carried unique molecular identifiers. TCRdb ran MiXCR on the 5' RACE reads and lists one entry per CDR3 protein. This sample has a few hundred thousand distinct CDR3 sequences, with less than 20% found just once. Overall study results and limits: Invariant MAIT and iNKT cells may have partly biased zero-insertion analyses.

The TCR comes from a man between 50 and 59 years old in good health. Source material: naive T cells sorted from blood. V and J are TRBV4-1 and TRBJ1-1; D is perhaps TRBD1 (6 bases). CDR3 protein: CASSQGLQGFTEAFF. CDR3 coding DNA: TGCGCCAGCAGCCAGGGGTTGCAGGGGTTCACTGAAGCTTTCTTT.